The entry below gives a single T cell receptor beta chain sequence along with its context. There is no known antigen for this receptor. No base quality information exists; no much larger clone differs at one position. This record belongs to a study of cytomegalovirus exposure and HLA in healthy donors (dated by TCRdb to about 2017). Turning to the overall study: An earlier analysis of about 530 of the donors reported 276 Gb of sequence data and 117 million unique TCR beta sequences obtained from about 179 million T cells. Among some 400 genotyped donors of the cohort, an average of about 220,000 unique TCR beta nucleotide sequences was sequenced per donor, of which approximately 18% were non-productive. Typing coverage differed by locus: A, B, C, DRB1 and DQB1 were typed in about 620-630 donors, DQA1 in approximately 520, DPA1 in approximately 610, and DPB1 in around 490. Using immunosequencing, the study profiled T cell repertoires from some 670 subjects and related those repertoires to cytomegalovirus serostatus. Along with the roughly 670-subject first cohort, a separate validation cohort of around 110 different subjects was used. To predict cytomegalovirus infection status, the study brought together high-throughput TCR immunosequencing, statistical association of individual TCRs with disease status, and machine learning. Both class I and class II loci were covered by HLA typing, at four-digit resolution. The later analysis used no new phenotypic data to find candidate immune exposures, relying instead on TCR beta sequences and their occurrence across donors. In an earlier analysis of a few hundred of the donors, high-throughput TCR beta sequencing was used to judge whether each TCR beta V gene segment behaved as functional or pseudogenic. A later genetic analysis took genome-wide SNP genotypes for about three fifths of the roughly 670 donors and used that subset as a discovery cohort. Among the approximately 400 genotyped donors, approximately 81% belonged to the genetic ancestry cluster associated with self-reported Caucasian donors. Every discovery cohort repertoire had been produced on one sequencing platform. A handful of DR-DQ haplotypes were treated as single units for association and clustering because of strong linkage in the cohort. The study aimed to test whether signatures of past pathogen exposure could be identified by cataloging public T cell receptors. Roughly 290 gigabases of sequencing data and around 85 million unique TCR sequences made up an early release that covered nearly 650 HLA-typed donors. Alongside the repertoire data, information on donor age, sex, ethnicity and CMV serostatus was compiled. In a later analysis, previously published TCR beta repertoires from several hundred donors were re-analyzed and high-resolution HLA genotyping was added so that TCR occurrence patterns could be studied.

V is pared back by 4 bases and J by 4 bases, with 13 bases lying between the germline termini. Measured from the cysteine to the phenylalanine, the CDR3 is 14 residues long. The entry retains the CDR3 DNA only, 42 bases that are in frame from base 1. The germline V gene specifies MNHEY as CDR1 and SVGAGI as CDR2. The cohort was made up of approximately 670 healthy bone marrow donors. At the time of sampling, all cohort members were nominally healthy, though unrecorded immune exposures were likely present. The donor was CMV seropositive and was included in the group of approximately 300 seropositive cohort members. A peripheral blood sample was provided by each donor, and peripheral blood mononuclear cells were used for TCR beta sequencing. The Qiagen DNeasy Blood Extraction Kit was used to extract genomic DNA from the blood cell samples. Summary of the overall study and its limitations: According to a later analysis, most CMV-associated TCR beta chains appeared to be HLA-restricted, and the HLA associations seemed to be driven largely by CMV exposure. Cytomegalovirus status was reported to be diagnosed by the classifier with high specificity and sensitivity in both the original and validation cohorts. In a later analysis, HLA-associated TCR beta chains were found to be more clonally expanded and to have lower generation probabilities than equally common non-associated chains. Linkage disequilibrium might explain the correlated functional status among segregating V segments, but an unknown experimental factor could not be excluded. Because HLA typing was unavailable for some donors at each locus, only the typed subset was used in association tests. In an earlier analysis of about 600 of the donors, most TCR beta V segments appeared in productive rearrangements about 87% or about 30% of the time, broadly matching IMGT annotations. In a later genetic analysis, a missense DCLRE1C variant was associated with V-gene and J-gene trimming of TCR beta chains, and the association was replicated in an independent cohort. This cohort had only TCR beta chains sequenced, and the lack of alpha or paired-chain data limited which features could be detected. The study gave a list of under 200 TCR beta chains associated with cytomegalovirus. Across donors, most TCR sequences were observed very rarely, whereas some public TCRs were present in many individuals. Some IMGT-functional V segments, including TRBV6-2 and TRBV6-3, could not be distinguished by the 87-base-pair reads and were therefore excluded. Compared with the 666-donor mean, donors in an Asian-associated ancestry cluster had fewer N-insertions in productive TCRs, according to a later genetic analysis. According to a later analysis, parvovirus B19, influenza, CMV and Epstein-Barr virus appeared linked to several top co-occurrence clusters. About 15 rarely observed V segments, including chromosome 9 orphons, were excluded from the earlier analysis of a few hundred of the donors because counts were too low. A later analysis associated 17,000 or so TCR beta sequences with specific HLA alleles at a false discovery rate of 0.05. The authors suggested that the approach could potentially be extended to other disease states and immunological phenotypes. A further reported finding was that TCR beta sequences accurately predicted the HLA-A and HLA-B alleles for most subjects in the first cohort. A cluster of highly shared sequence variants was judged likely to be a technical artifact of the sequencing pipeline. For the cohort, immune exposure information was limited to CMV serostatus. When HLA alleles, especially DR and DQ, strongly co-occurred, attributing TCR associations to individual alleles was difficult. In vitro tests confirmed that three of the cytomegalovirus-associated TCR beta chains recognize cytomegalovirus antigens. Roughly uniform sequencing depth across donors was assumed in presence/absence analyses, although this assumption may not hold. In a later analysis, the rate of TCR association differed among HLA loci, with DRB1 alleles having the most associated TCRs and HLA-C alleles having the fewest.

The library was prepared using the immunoSEQ multiplex PCR assay. The multiplex PCR relied on a mix of 60 forward primers for TCR Vbeta segments and 13 reverse primers for TCR Jbeta segments. The CDR3 region of rearranged TCR beta genes was amplified from genomic DNA by a multiplex PCR assay. The amplified TCR beta libraries were sequenced on the Illumina HiSeq System as 87-base-pair reads. The authors' analysis ran thus. A later analysis counted around 72 million unique TCR beta chains across the 550 to 700 repertoires, and 9 million to 14 million of these chains were shared by at least two donors. Raw reads were error-corrected and collapsed into unique sequences with a nearest-neighbor algorithm that merged closely related sequences to remove PCR and sequencing errors. To assign V, D and J gene segments, CDR3 sequences were aligned to IMGT reference sequences. For a sequence to be retained, at least a six-nucleotide match to both a V gene segment and a J gene segment was required. Rearrangements were called productive when the CDR3 lacked stop codons and stayed in frame with V and J; all others were non-productive. Following IMGT convention, CDR3 was defined as the stretch from the second conserved V-encoded cysteine up to the conserved J-encoded phenylalanine. In an earlier analysis of around 540 of the donors, sequences lacking an unambiguous match to a single V gene segment were excluded. An earlier analysis of about 600 of the donors called V segments functional above 56.7% productive rearrangements and segregating when the between-donor standard deviation exceeded 5%. A statistical classification framework was built for diagnosing cytomegalovirus status from the catalog of TCR beta chain sequences. In a later analysis, TCR nucleotide sequences were compared against IMGT/GENE-DB human TR gene sequences so that V and J genes could be assigned. A later analysis assigned CDR3 sequences and most-parsimonious VDJ recombination scenarios with the TCRdist pipeline. A later analysis defined each TCR beta chain by its CDR3 amino acid sequence plus V-gene family, and excluded reads lacking a unique V-gene family. To address suspected cross-contamination and a sequencing artifact, a later analysis removed approximately 600 highly shared, low-generation-probability nucleotide sequences. In a later analysis, a clonal expansion index was calculated for each public chain from normalized within-repertoire ranks of inferred template counts. In a later analysis, generation probabilities were computed using a VDJ recombination model fitted to out-of-frame rearrangements, and the results were checked against IGoR. In a later analysis, TCR-TCR, TCR-HLA and TCR-CMV co-occurrence was scored with hypergeometric tests, and a repertoire-size bias correction was applied to TCR pairs. A later analysis estimated false discovery rates by permuting HLA or CMV assignments 20 times. In a later analysis, co-occurring TCRs were grouped using DBSCAN, with TCRdist sequence similarity added in when clustering inside HLA-allele-positive subsets. Repertoires with fewer than 30,000 or more than 120,000 public chains, plus five repertoires with anomalous nucleotide sharing, were excluded from co-occurrence clustering. TCRdb holds this immuneACCESS table with in-frame rearrangements only. Some clones are missing; in checked studies, unresolved V genes explain under half, and the rest has no known cause. The V and J calls and clone size were taken over from that table, and D and trimming were inferred from the DNA. For this sample there are about 65,000 clones; approximately 80% appear just once. The ten largest clones represent about 2.9% of the sample.

Sequenced material: PBMCs. This receptor chain uses TRBV6-5 and TRBJ1-1; no D segment can be confidently identified. The origin of this receptor is a girl aged 5-17 years in good health and CMV-seropositive. The CDR3 has the sequence CASSSRRMSTEAFF. In nucleotides, the sequence is TGTGCCAGCAGTTCTAGGAGAATGAGCACTGAAGCTTTCTTT.